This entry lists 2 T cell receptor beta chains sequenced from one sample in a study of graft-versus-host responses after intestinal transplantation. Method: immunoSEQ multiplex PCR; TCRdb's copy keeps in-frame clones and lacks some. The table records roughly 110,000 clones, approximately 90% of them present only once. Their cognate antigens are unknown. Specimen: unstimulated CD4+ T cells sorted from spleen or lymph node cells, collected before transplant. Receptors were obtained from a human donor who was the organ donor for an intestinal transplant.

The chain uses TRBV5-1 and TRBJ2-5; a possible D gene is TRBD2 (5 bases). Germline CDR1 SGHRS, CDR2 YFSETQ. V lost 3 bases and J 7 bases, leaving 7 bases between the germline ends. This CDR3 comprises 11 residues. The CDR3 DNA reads TGCGCCAGCAGCTCCCGGGGGACCCAGTACTTC. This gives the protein CASSSRGTQYF.

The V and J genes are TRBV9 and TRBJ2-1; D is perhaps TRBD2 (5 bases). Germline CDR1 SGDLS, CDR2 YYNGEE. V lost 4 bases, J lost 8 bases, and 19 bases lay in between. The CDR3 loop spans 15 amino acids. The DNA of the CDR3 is TGTGCCAGCAGCCGAGGACTGTCTGCTGAGGATGAGCAGTTCTTC. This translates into CASSRGLSAEDEQFF.